This TCR beta chain appears in the sequencing data of a study of regulatory T cells in long-lasting Graves disease. Study observations and caveats: Investigators studied peripheral blood only, not thyroid tissue.

CDR3 length: 13 amino acids. V was shortened by 6 bases and J by 2 bases, with 14 bases between the two germline ends. CDR1 DFQATT and CDR2 SNEGSKA come from the germline V gene (reference sequence). This clonotype was counted between two and nine times. Its antigen is unknown. For TCR beta, libraries came from iRepertoire HTBI primers and Arm-PCR of CDR3 regions. TCRdb recomputed calls from the multiplex PCR reads with MiXCR, one row per CDR3 protein. Of hundreds of thousands of distinct CDR3 sequences in the sample, 20% to 25% are singletons; the top ten hold over 7.5%. Time point specified: persistent/refractory GD, antithyroid drugs over 5 years with positive TRAb. The authors made the TCR library using RNA they extracted from PBMCs. An endocrinology department in Xi'an, China, recruited the patients.

The rearrangement joins TRBV20-1 to TRBJ2-7, with D uncertain. The starting material was peripheral blood mononuclear cells (PBMCs), obtained when the disease was refractory, from a patient treated with antithyroid drugs. The sequence derives from a female donor with Graves disease. CDR3 sequence (DNA): TGCAGTGCCTTGGAATCTGCAACCTACGAGCAGTACTTC. Its translation: CSALESATYEQYF.